This T cell receptor beta chain was observed in a study of T cells in women clearing cervical HPV infection. Study-level results: Cases and controls were distinguished at AUC about 0.79 by richness and V genes.

immunoSEQ multiplex PCR used an average of roughly 1,300 ng genomic DNA. Measured with immunoSEQ multiplex PCR; TCRdb has only the in-frame clones, and not every one. The sample has 30,000 to 45,000 clones; the top ten hold approximately 5.9%. With regard to this clone: Its specificity is not known.

The sequenced sample was blood buffy coat. The receptor's source is a woman between 18 and 69 years old with a cervical HPV16 infection that either progressed to CIN3+ or cleared (not recorded which).

The DNA read from the CDR3 is TGTGCCAGCTCAACAACTACAGGGATCGAGCAGCCC. Translation gives CASSTTTGIEQP. The full-length CDR3 reads as CASSTTTGIEQPQHF. The V call is TRBV18, the J call TRBJ1-5; D is possibly TRBD1 (6 bases). The read terminates 3 residues before the CDR3 end, so the remaining end is supplied by the germline J gene. The germline V gene encodes CDR1 KGHSH and CDR2 LQKENI. The CDR3 has 15 residues. V gave up 5 bases and J gave up 7 bases, with 18 bases separating them. Looking up the rest from reference TRBV18 and TRBJ1-5 gives the full variable domain: NAGVMQNPRHLVRRRGQEARLRCSPMKGHSHVYWYRQLPEEGLKFMVYLQKENIIDESGMPKERFSAEFPKEGPSILRIQQVVRGDSAAYFCASSTTTGIEQPQHFGDGTRLSIL.